The 27 T cell receptor beta chains below come from one sample, sequenced in a study of breast tumors, draining lymph nodes, adjacent tissues. The lymph nodes were axillary draining lymph nodes from breast cancer patients. TCRdb re-analysed the multiplex PCR reads in MiXCR, keeping a single row per CDR3 protein. The table lists about 200,000 distinct CDR3 sequences, approximately 30% of them singletons. The sequenced sample was axillary lymph node tissue. Source of these receptors: a female donor with breast cancer. Some clones in this sample may be carry-over from other donors' samples.

This clonotype was seen ten or more times. The genes are TRBV2 and TRBJ1-3; possible D gene TRBD1, 5 bases. Germline assignment: CDR1 SNHLY and CDR2 FYNNEI. The CDR3 covers 16 residues. V lost 6 bases to trimming and J lost 4 bases, with 19 bases between them. DNA for the CDR3: TGTGCCAGCAGACCATCCCGCGGACATACCGGAAACACCATATATTTT. This sequence encodes CASRPSRGHTGNTIYF.

Turning to this clonotype: At one boundary the junction diverges from the germline segment, which might be a read error. The chain employs TRBV7-9 and TRBJ2-3; D gene uncertain. The CDR3 is made up of 14 amino acids. Germline CDR1 and CDR2: SEHNR and FQNEAQ (reference sequence). CDR3 sequence (DNA): TGCGCCAGCAGCCTCGGTCAGATCTCAGATACGCAGTATTTT. This codes for CASSLGQISDTQYF. Based on the CDR3 plus reference TRBV7-9 and TRBJ2-3, the full variable domain is DTGVSQNPRHKITKRGQNVTFRCDPISEHNRLYWYRQTLGQGPEFLTYFQNEAQLEKSRLLSDRFSAERPKGSFSTLEIQRTEQGDSAMYLCASSLGQISDTQYFGPGTRLTVL.

The chain couples TRBV19 to TRBJ1-6; 9 bases are shared with TRBD1. V was clipped by 0 bases and J by 10 bases; unmatched bases: 10. The V gene's germline CDR1 is LNHDA and CDR2 SQIVND (reference sequence). The CDR3 is 17 residues long. The CDR3 DNA is TGTGCCAGTAGTATAGATCCTAGCGGGACAGGGACCTCACCCCTCCACTTT. This translates into CASSIDPSGTGTSPLHF.

J is TRBJ1-6 and V is TRBV7-3, with D perhaps matching TRBD1 (6 bases). Trimming cost V 2 bases and J 9 bases, with 14 bases left between them. The CDR3 has 15 amino acids. Germline-derived CDR1 and CDR2 are SGHTA and FQGTGA. The CDR3 DNA follows: TGTGCCAGCAGCTTAGTAGCGGGGGGCAGTTCACCCCTCCACTTT. Residues: CASSLVAGGSSPLHF.

The gene calls are TRBV20-1 and TRBJ2-3; 9 nucleotides match TRBD1. J was trimmed by 11 bases and V by 5 bases; bases with no gene match: 11. This CDR3 comprises 13 residues. Looked up from germline, CDR1 is DFQATT and CDR2 is SNEGSKA (reference sequence). The CDR3, as DNA: TGCAGTGCTGTCGGGACAGGGAGGAATGAGCAGTATTTT. Amino acid sequence: CSAVGTGRNEQYF.

The J gene is TRBJ2-6, the V gene TRBV30; 7 bases fit TRBD1. The CDR3 runs to 15 residues. V was pared by 1 base and J by 2 bases, with 2 bases of the junction left unmatched. Germline V CDR1 and CDR2: GTSNPN, SVGIG (reference sequence). CDR3 in DNA: TGTGCCTGGAGTGCAACAGGGGCTGGGGCCAACGTCCTGACTTTC. This encodes CAWSATGAGANVLTF.

This clonotype was picked up many times. The DNA of the CDR3 is TGTGCCAGCAGCTTACAGGGACAGGGCGCCTACGAGCAGTACTTC. Protein sequence: CASSLQGQGAYEQYF. The chain recombines TRBV7-2 with TRBJ2-7; 9 positions agree with TRBD1. Germline loops: CDR1 SGHTA, CDR2 FQGNSA. J was trimmed by 2 bases and V by 2 bases; bases with no gene match: 4. This CDR3 region has 15 residues.

Points on this clonotype: This may come from a read error, since a much larger clone is one base off. This CDR3 is missing its conserved last phenylalanine or tryptophan, likely due to a read error. Written as DNA, the CDR3 is TGTGCCAGCAGCTGGGGGGACCGCTGGGAGCAGTTCCTC. It is translated as CASSWGDRWEQFL. The chain carries TRBV5-6 and TRBJ2-1, with D tentatively TRBD2 (6 bases). Trimming left V 3 bases short and J 10 bases short, with 14 bases between. The CDR3 extends over 13 amino acids. Germline loops: CDR1 SGHDT, CDR2 YYEEEE.

A few counts support this clonotype. The chain has TRBV6-2 or TRBV6-3 and TRBJ2-7; the D gene is possibly TRBD1 (8 bases). The CDR3 runs 15 residues. Germline V gene lookup returns CDR1 MNHEY and CDR2 SVGEGT. V was shortened by 2 bases and J by 2 bases, with 13 bases between the two germline ends. Written as DNA, the CDR3 is TGTGCCAGCAGTTACAGCGGGACAGGAACCTACGAGCAGTACTTC. Translation gives CASSYSGTGTYEQYF.

This clonotype showed up many times. CDR3 residues: CASSAGLALISRSYNEQFF. The DNA of the CDR3 is TGTGCCAGCAGCGCGGGACTAGCGCTTATCAGCCGCTCCTACAATGAGCAGTTCTTC. V gene TRBV7-8 combines with J gene TRBJ2-1, with 10 bases that match TRBD2. Trimming cost V 5 bases and J 0 bases; bases outside gene matches: 13. Germline assignment: CDR1 SGHVS and CDR2 FQNEAQ. This CDR3 contains 19 residues.

This clonotype has ten or more counts. V and J are TRBV4-2 and TRBJ2-3; TRBD2 matches at 9 bases. J lost 4 bases, V lost 4 bases, and 12 bases had no gene match. CDR1 is LGHNA and CDR2 is YNFKEQ in the germline V gene. The CDR3 is 17 residues long. Written as DNA, the CDR3 is TGTGCCAGCAGCCCTAAAGGCCTAGCGGGGCTGGCAGATACGCAGTATTTT. Amino acids: CASSPKGLAGLADTQYF.

At least ten counts were recorded for this clonotype. This rearrangement joins TRBV12-3 or TRBV12-4 to TRBJ2-2; 11 bases are shared with TRBD2. This CDR3 is 16 amino acids long. The V segment lost 6 bases and the J segment 0 bases; nucleotides outside the gene matches: 3. The CDR3 region has the DNA TGTGCCAGCAGCCAGACTAGCGGGACGAACACCGGGGAGCTGTTTTTT. Amino acids: CASSQTSGTNTGELFF.

This clonotype was seen only once. This chain connects TRBV7-2 to TRBJ1-2; D perhaps matches TRBD1 (6 bases). With 2 bases removed from V and 2 bases from J, the gap between germline ends came to 9 bases. CDR1 SGHTA and CDR2 FQGNSA come from the germline V gene. This CDR3 contains 14 residues. The CDR3: CASSLLGQNYGYTF. As DNA, the CDR3 is TGTGCCAGCAGCTTACTAGGACAGAACTATGGCTACACCTTC.

The chain carries TRBV27 and TRBJ2-1; TRBD2 aligns across 7 bases. J gave up 4 bases and V 9 bases, and 12 bases lay outside the gene matches. The CDR3 has 15 residues. The germline V gene encodes CDR1 MNHEY and CDR2 SMNVEV (reference sequence). The CDR3 loop is CASTKWEGGYNEQFF. CDR3 in DNA: TGTGCCAGTACAAAATGGGAGGGAGGGTACAATGAGCAGTTCTTC.

The chain uses TRBV6-1 and TRBJ1-1; D unclear. Trimming removed 10 bases at V and 0 bases at J, with 12 bases between. Germline V gene lookup returns CDR1 MNHNS and CDR2 SASEGT. The length of the CDR3 is 13 residues. The CDR3 loop is CATSRQLNTEAFF. The CDR3 coding sequence is TGTGCCACAAGTAGGCAGCTGAACACTGAAGCTTTCTTT.

The chain is built from TRBV3-1 and TRBJ2-1, with 7 bases matching TRBD2. Looked up from germline, CDR1 is LGHDT and CDR2 is YNNKEL (reference sequence). V was clipped by 1 base and J by 2 bases; unmatched bases: 5. This CDR3 contains 16 residues. In nucleotides, the CDR3 is TGTGCCAGCAGCCAAGTGGCTAGCGGAGCCTACAATGAGCAGTTCTTC. Translating it yields CASSQVASGAYNEQFF.

There are many counts of this clonotype. V and J are TRBV11-3 and TRBJ2-3, with 8 bases fitting TRBD2. The CDR3 is 14 residues long. Losses at the gene ends were 3 bases for V and 4 bases for J; bases not matched to a gene: 3. In germline, CDR1 is SGHNT, CDR2 YENEEA. DNA of the CDR3: TGTGCCAGCAGCTTGTCGGGGGGGTCAGATACGCAGTATTTT. This encodes CASSLSGGSDTQYF.

This clonotype was seen at least ten times. The chain carries TRBV6-1 and TRBJ1-2; TRBD1 matches at 8 bases. Germline V gene lookup returns CDR1 MNHNS and CDR2 SASEGT. The trim removed 9 bases at V and 1 base at J, leaving 7 bases unmatched. This CDR3 has 14 residues. The CDR3 here is CASGQGRDNYGYTF. CDR3 bases: TGTGCCAGTGGACAGGGCAGGGATAACTATGGCTACACCTTC.

This clonotype was seen many times. V gene TRBV7-2 combines with J gene TRBJ2-5; D not certain. CDR1 and CDR2 (germline): SGHTA, FQGNSA. The CDR3 totals 11 residues. Trimming took 2 bases from V and 4 from J, leaving 2 bases between them. The CDR3 here is CASSLLETQYF. The CDR3 DNA follows: TGTGCCAGCAGCTTATTAGAGACCCAGTACTTC.

This clonotype was detected many times. The chain has TRBV6-5 and TRBJ1-2, with a weak D call TRBD1 (5 bases). Germline values: CDR1 MNHEY, CDR2 SVGAGI. The ends were cut back, 8 bases at V and 5 bases at J, with 12 bases in the middle. The CDR3 has 12 amino acids. The CDR3 DNA reads TGTGCCAGCCGGGACTGGGCTTATGGCTACACCTTC. Translation gives CASRDWAYGYTF.

The table lists this clonotype with many counts. The chain employs TRBV20-1 and TRBJ1-2; possible D gene TRBD1, 6 bases. V gave up 0 bases and J gave up 1 base, with 9 bases separating them. In germline, CDR1 is DFQATT, CDR2 SNEGSKA (reference sequence). This CDR3 is 14 amino acids long. CDR3 sequence reads: CSAREGGVNYGYTF. The DNA for the CDR3 is TGCAGTGCTAGAGAAGGGGGGGTTAACTATGGCTACACCTTC.

In this sample, this clonotype turned up many times. The chain recombines TRBV6-6 with TRBJ2-3; 8 nucleotides match TRBD1. The J segment lost 1 base and the V segment lost 2 bases, leaving 8 bases of the junction unmatched. The germline gives CDR1 MNHNY, CDR2 SVGAGI (reference sequence). This CDR3 has 17 residues. The CDR3 DNA sequence: TGTGCCAGCAGTTACGGACCCCGGGACAGGCGCACAGATACGCAGTATTTT. The encoded protein is CASSYGPRDRRTDTQYF.

In the case of this clonotype: This sequence may be a read error, since a much larger clone differs from it by one base. The chain links TRBV18 to TRBJ1-5; no clear D gene. V lost 5 bases, J lost 9 bases, and 17 bases lay in between. CDR3 length equals 14 residues. Germline V CDR1 and CDR2: KGHSH, LQKENI. In nucleotides, the CDR3 is TGTGCCAGCTCAATAGACACCGGCAGACGGCCCCAGCATTTT. Protein product: CASSIDTGRRPQHF.

The sample holds many counts of this clonotype. The chain couples TRBV4-1 to TRBJ2-1; 13 bases agree with TRBD2. Germline V lookup: CDR1 MGHRA, CDR2 YSYEKL. The CDR3 sequence is 16 residues long. Trimming removed 0 bases from V and 9 bases from J; junction bases left unmatched: 5. The CDR3, as DNA: TGCGCCAGCAGCCAAGAGGGACTAGCGGGGACAGTTGAGCAGTTCTTC. It yields the protein CASSQEGLAGTVEQFF.

This clonotype was found a few times. The chain joins TRBV6-1 to TRBJ2-6; TRBD2 matches at 8 bases. CDR3 length: 17 amino acids. The junction had 4 bases not matched to a gene; V was cut back by 2 bases and J by 1 base. Germline lookup yields CDR1 MNHNS and CDR2 SASEGT. CDR3 coding DNA: TGTGCCAGCAGTGAATTAGCGGGATTATCTGGGGCCAACGTCCTGACTTTC. This codes for CASSELAGLSGANVLTF.

The sample holds many counts of this clonotype. The chain recombines TRBV7-8 with TRBJ2-7; the D gene is possibly TRBD1 (5 bases). The germline V gene has CDR1 SGHVS and CDR2 FQNEAQ. This CDR3 has 14 residues. Trimming removed 10 bases at V and 2 bases at J, with 18 bases between. This chain's CDR3 is CAITGGEDTYEQYF. The CDR3 bases are TGTGCCATTACCGGTGGAGAGGACACCTACGAGCAGTACTTC.

This clonotype was recorded once. A read error may explain this, as a much larger clone is one base away. This chain uses TRBV7-8 with TRBJ2-1; 8 bases are a match to TRBD2. The CDR3 runs 15 residues. Germline CDR1 is SGHVS and CDR2 is FQNEAQ. The CDR3 nucleotides read TGTGCCAGCAGCTCACTCTCCGGGGGGGGCAATGAGCAGCTCTTC. Amino acid sequence: CASSSLSGGGNEQLF.